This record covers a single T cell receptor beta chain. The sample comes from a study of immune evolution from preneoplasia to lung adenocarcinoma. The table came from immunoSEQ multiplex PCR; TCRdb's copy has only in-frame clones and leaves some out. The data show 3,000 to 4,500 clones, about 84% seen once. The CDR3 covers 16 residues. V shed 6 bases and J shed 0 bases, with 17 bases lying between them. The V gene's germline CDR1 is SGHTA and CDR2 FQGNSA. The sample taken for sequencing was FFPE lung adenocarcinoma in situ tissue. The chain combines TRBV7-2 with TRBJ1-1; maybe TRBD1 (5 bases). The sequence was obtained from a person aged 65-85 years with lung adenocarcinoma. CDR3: CASRTGRASMNTEAFF. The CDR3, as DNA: TGTGCCAGCAGGACGGGCAGGGCATCGATGAACACTGAAGCTTTCTTT.